This TCR beta chain stems from a study of blood T cell repertoires in COVID-19. Study summary: Researchers got acute and convalescent COVID-19 samples from the United States, Italy and Spain.

Sequencing used immunoSEQ multiplex PCR; TCRdb keeps in-frame clones, though not all of them. The sample records some 490,000 clones, 70% to 90% being singletons. This clone was seen just once. The length of the CDR3 is 14 residues. Germline values: CDR1 SNHLY, CDR2 FYNNEI. V trimming: 8 bases; J trimming: 7 bases; junction bases outside the gene matches: 9. The material sequenced was PBMCs or T cells enriched from blood (not recorded which). The chain links TRBV2 to TRBJ2-2; 8 bases are a match to TRBD1. The sequence derives from a woman aged 55-69 years who had recovered from COVID-19. Written as DNA, the CDR3 is TGTGCCAGCGTAAAGGACAGGGCGGGCGGGGAGCTGTTTTTT. It specifies CASVKDRAGGELFF.